The rows below give T cell receptor beta chains drawn from one sample of a study of T cell responses to AZD1222 COVID-19 vaccine. The data were produced by immunoSEQ multiplex PCR, yet TCRdb's version contains in-frame clones alone and is incomplete. The table shows approximately 180,000 clones, with 70% to 90% occurring only once. The sample consisted of peripheral blood, taken on day 0 of AZD1222 vaccination. Receptors were obtained from an adult in good health. Both conserved end residues are part of each CDR3. Each record gives: clone size, J gene, CDR3 length, D gene, V gene, CDR3 protein, CDR3 DNA. The D gene is left open where the match is weak. The size of a clone is reported for some rows only, either as once, few or many, or as a class for expanded clones.

clone size: -; J gene: TRBJ2-1; CDR3 length: 14; D gene: -; V gene: TRBV7-2; CDR3 protein: CASTTDSSYNEQFF; CDR3 DNA: TGTGCCAGCACCACCGACAGCTCCTACAATGAGCAGTTCTTC
clone size: -; J gene: TRBJ1-6; CDR3 length: 13; D gene: -; V gene: TRBV18; CDR3 protein: CASSPGDNSPLHF; CDR3 DNA: TGTGCCAGCTCACCCGGGGACAATTCACCCCTCCACTTT
clone size: -; J gene: TRBJ2-5; CDR3 length: 17; D gene: TRBD2; V gene: TRBV19; CDR3 protein: CASSKQLAGALGETQYF; CDR3 DNA: TGTGCCAGTAGTAAGCAGCTAGCGGGAGCCCTGGGGGAGACCCAGTACTTC
clone size: -; J gene: TRBJ2-2; CDR3 length: 16; D gene: TRBD1; V gene: TRBV7-9; CDR3 protein: CASSFPTGESIGELFF; CDR3 DNA: TGTGCCAGCAGCTTCCCGACAGGGGAGAGTATCGGGGAGCTGTTTTTT
clone size: -; J gene: TRBJ2-1; CDR3 length: 17; D gene: TRBD2; V gene: TRBV6-6; CDR3 protein: CASSRLAEVGPGAEQFF; CDR3 DNA: TGTGCCAGCAGTCGACTAGCGGAGGTGGGGCCGGGGGCTGAGCAGTTCTTC
clone size: -; J gene: TRBJ1-1; CDR3 length: 17; D gene: TRBD1; V gene: TRBV7-2; CDR3 protein: CASSFLWQGGRHTEAFF; CDR3 DNA: TGTGCCAGCAGCTTTCTCTGGCAGGGGGGACGGCACACTGAAGCTTTCTTT
clone size: -; J gene: TRBJ1-5; CDR3 length: 14; D gene: -; V gene: TRBV24-1; CDR3 protein: CATSDSGLNQPQHF; CDR3 DNA: TGTGCCACCAGTGATTCGGGGTTAAATCAGCCCCAGCATTTT
clone size: -; J gene: TRBJ1-2; CDR3 length: 11; D gene: TRBD1; V gene: TRBV19; CDR3 protein: CATRTGYGYTF; CDR3 DNA: TGTGCCACAAGGACAGGCTATGGCTACACCTTC
clone size: -; J gene: TRBJ1-1; CDR3 length: 16; D gene: TRBD1; V gene: TRBV14; CDR3 protein: CASSPYRGNVVAEAFF; CDR3 DNA: TGTGCCAGCAGCCCTTACAGGGGGAATGTTGTTGCTGAAGCTTTCTTT
clone size: -; J gene: TRBJ2-3; CDR3 length: 13; D gene: -; V gene: TRBV6-4; CDR3 protein: CASSGIIEDTQYF; CDR3 DNA: TGTGCCAGCAGTGGAATCATAGAAGATACGCAGTATTTT
clone size: -; J gene: TRBJ1-4; CDR3 length: 13; D gene: TRBD1; V gene: TRBV2; CDR3 protein: CASIRDRNEKLFF; CDR3 DNA: TGTGCCAGTATCCGGGACAGAAATGAAAAACTGTTTTTT
clone size: -; J gene: TRBJ1-2; CDR3 length: 13; D gene: -; V gene: TRBV6-2/TRBV6-3; CDR3 protein: CASSRQDFYGYTF; CDR3 DNA: TGTGCCAGCAGTCGTCAGGACTTCTATGGCTACACCTTC
clone size: -; J gene: TRBJ2-7; CDR3 length: 15; D gene: -; V gene: TRBV6-2/TRBV6-3; CDR3 protein: CASSYSSSGSYEQYF; CDR3 DNA: TGTGCCAGCAGTTACTCAAGTAGCGGAAGCTACGAGCAGTACTTC
clone size: -; J gene: TRBJ1-2; CDR3 length: 15; D gene: -; V gene: TRBV14; CDR3 protein: CASSQDFAAGYGYTF; CDR3 DNA: TGTGCCAGCAGCCAAGATTTCGCGGCAGGGTATGGCTACACCTTC
clone size: -; J gene: TRBJ2-4; CDR3 length: 14; D gene: -; V gene: TRBV27; CDR3 protein: CASSSLGAKNIQYF; CDR3 DNA: TGTGCCAGCAGTTCCTTAGGGGCCAAAAACATTCAGTACTTC
clone size: -; J gene: TRBJ1-5; CDR3 length: 14; D gene: TRBD1; V gene: TRBV28; CDR3 protein: CASSTDRGNQPQHF; CDR3 DNA: TGTGCCAGCAGCACGGACAGGGGTAATCAGCCCCAGCATTTT
clone size: -; J gene: TRBJ2-5; CDR3 length: 16; D gene: TRBD1; V gene: TRBV27; CDR3 protein: CASSPWTGGVRETQYF; CDR3 DNA: TGTGCCAGCAGTCCCTGGACAGGGGGCGTTCGAGAGACCCAGTACTTC
clone size: once; J gene: TRBJ2-2; CDR3 length: 15; D gene: -; V gene: TRBV7-6; CDR3 protein: CASRGLGGNTGELFF; CDR3 DNA: TGTGCCAGCAGGGGACTCGGGGGGAACACCGGGGAGCTGTTTTTT
clone size: -; J gene: TRBJ2-1; CDR3 length: 17; D gene: TRBD2; V gene: TRBV3-1/TRBV3-2; CDR3 protein: CASSQVGGRGLGNEQFF; CDR3 DNA: TGTGCCAGCAGCCAAGTGGGGGGGAGAGGTTTGGGGAATGAGCAGTTCTTC
clone size: -; J gene: TRBJ2-5; CDR3 length: 14; D gene: TRBD1; V gene: TRBV28; CDR3 protein: CASSRPTGSETQYF; CDR3 DNA: TGTGCCAGCAGTCGACCGACAGGGTCGGAGACCCAGTACTTC
clone size: -; J gene: TRBJ1-2; CDR3 length: 12; D gene: -; V gene: TRBV30; CDR3 protein: CAWSVGTYGYTF; CDR3 DNA: TGTGCCTGGAGTGTAGGGACTTATGGCTACACCTTC
clone size: -; J gene: TRBJ1-2; CDR3 length: 14; D gene: -; V gene: TRBV19; CDR3 protein: CASTIREGSDRYTF; CDR3 DNA: TGTGCCAGTACCATTCGCGAGGGGAGCGATCGCTACACCTTC